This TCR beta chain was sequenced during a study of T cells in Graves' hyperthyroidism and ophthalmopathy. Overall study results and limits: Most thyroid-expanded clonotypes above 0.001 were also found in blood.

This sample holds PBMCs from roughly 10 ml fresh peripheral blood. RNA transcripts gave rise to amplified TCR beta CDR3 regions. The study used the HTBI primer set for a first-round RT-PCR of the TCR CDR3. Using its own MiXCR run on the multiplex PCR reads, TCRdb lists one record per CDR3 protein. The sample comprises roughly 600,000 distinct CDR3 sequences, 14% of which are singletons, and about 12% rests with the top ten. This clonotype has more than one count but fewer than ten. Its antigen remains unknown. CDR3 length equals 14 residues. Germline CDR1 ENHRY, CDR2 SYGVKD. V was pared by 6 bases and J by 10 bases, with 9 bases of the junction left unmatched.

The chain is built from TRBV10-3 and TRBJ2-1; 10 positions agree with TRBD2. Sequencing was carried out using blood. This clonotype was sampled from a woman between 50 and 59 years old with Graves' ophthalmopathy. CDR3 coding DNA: TGTGCCATCAGAACTAGCGGGACCGCACTGGAGCAGTTCTTC. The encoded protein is CAIRTSGTALEQFF.